The 32 T cell receptor beta chains listed next were all sequenced from one sample in a study of immune characteristics of hereditary and idiopathic chronic pancreatitis. Chronic pancreatitis tissue was collected during total pancreatectomy with islet autotransplantation. The data were produced by immunoSEQ multiplex PCR, yet TCRdb's version contains in-frame clones alone and is incomplete. The profile shows 11,000 to 15,000 clones, around 67% of them singletons. The sample comprised pancreas tissue with hereditary chronic pancreatitis. These TCRs come from a human donor with chronic pancreatitis.

This sequence joins TRBV2 and TRBJ2-1; TRBD2 might be the D (6 bases). The CDR3 loop spans 12 amino acids. Germline CDR1 reads SNHLY; CDR2 reads FYNNEI. The V end was cut by 6 bases, the J end by 12 bases, with 15 bases between. The CDR3 DNA sequence: TGTGCCAGCAGGGGGGACCCCGGGGGGCAGTTCTTC. It codes for CASRGDPGGQFF.

This clone is classed as hyperexpanded. The chain joins TRBV10-2 to TRBJ1-5, with no clear D. V was pared by 0 bases and J by 0 bases, with 9 bases between. The CDR3 is 16 residues long. The germline V gene encodes CDR1 WSHSY and CDR2 SAAADI. Here the CDR3 DNA reads TGCGCCAGCAGTGAGTCCCCCGGCAATAGCAATCAGCCCCAGCATTTT. Its translation: CASSESPGNSNQPQHF.

The chain couples TRBV7-2 to TRBJ2-5; no clear D. The CDR3 length is 13 residues. The V gene's germline CDR1 is SGHTA and CDR2 FQGNSA. Trimming removed 1 base at V and 5 bases at J, with 8 bases between. CDR3 residues: CASSLVASETQYF. DNA for the CDR3: TGTGCCAGCAGCTTAGTAGCATCCGAGACCCAGTACTTC.

V gene TRBV5-1 combines with J gene TRBJ2-5; 13 nucleotides line up with TRBD2. This CDR3 spans 14 amino acids. With 4 bases clipped from V and 3 bases from J, the junction kept 0 bases outside the gene matches. CDR1 is SGHRS, CDR2 YFSETQ, per germline. CDR3 protein: CASSGTSGKETQYF. CDR3 coding DNA: TGCGCCAGCAGCGGGACTAGCGGGAAAGAGACCCAGTACTTC. The entire variable domain, with the rest obtained from reference TRBV5-1 and TRBJ2-5, is as follows: KAGVTQTPRYLIKTRGQQVTLSCSPISGHRSVSWYQQTPGQGLQFLFEYFSETQRNKGNFPGRFSGRQFSNSRSEMNVSTLELGDSALYLCASSGTSGKETQYFGPGTRLLVL.

The chain uses TRBV19 and TRBJ2-1; 10 nucleotides match TRBD2. Germline assignment: CDR1 LNHDA and CDR2 SQIVND (reference sequence). The CDR3 extends over 14 amino acids. V shed 3 bases, J shed 10 bases, and the junction held 6 bases outside the gene matches. This chain's CDR3 is CASSIPGTSAEQFF. CDR3 DNA sequence: TGTGCCAGTAGTATCCCCGGGACTAGCGCGGAGCAGTTCTTC. The full variable domain, in which reference TRBV19 and TRBJ2-1 provide the parts outside the CDR3, is DGGITQSPKYLFRKEGQNVTLSCEQNLNHDAMYWYRQDPGQGLRLIYYSQIVNDFQKGDIAEGYSVSREKKESFPLTVTSAQKNPTAFYLCASSIPGTSAEQFFGPGTRLTVL.

This rearrangement joins TRBV12-2 to TRBJ1-1. TRBV12-2 is listed as a pseudogene. This CDR3 region has 12 residues. CDR3 nucleotide sequence: TGTGCAAGTCGCTTAGAATTAGGGTCCGCTTTCTTT. Its translation is CASRLELGSAFF.

This clone was picked up a small number of times. CDR3 in DNA: TGTGCCAGCAGCCAAGTATACACCGGGACTATGCCGGATGAGCAGTTCTTC. Its translation is CASSQVYTGTMPDEQFF. The chain uses TRBV3-1 (or the pseudogene TRBV3-2) and TRBJ2-1; 7 positions match TRBD2. Per germline, CDR1 LGHDT and CDR2 YNNKEL (reference sequence). V was pared by 1 base and J by 8 bases, with 14 bases of the junction left unmatched. CDR3 length: 17 amino acids.

The rearrangement uses TRBV5-4 and TRBJ1-6; D might be TRBD1 (5 bases). The CDR3 has 14 residues. V lost 0 bases, J lost 10 bases, and 11 bases lay in between. CDR1 and CDR2 from the germline V gene are SGHNT and YYREEE (reference sequence). The CDR3 sequence is CASSLDGAGSPLHF. In nucleotides, the CDR3 is TGTGCCAGCAGCTTGGATGGGGCCGGGTCACCCCTCCACTTT.

The chain couples TRBV29-1 to TRBJ2-1; D is possibly TRBD1 or TRBD2 (6 bases each). Trimming took off 2 bases at V and 7 bases at J, with 21 bases between the two ends. The CDR3 spans 16 residues. From germline, CDR1 is SQVTM and CDR2 ANQGSEA. The CDR3 loop reads CSVEFSGLGGVNEQFF. Written as DNA, the CDR3 is TGCAGCGTTGAATTTAGCGGCCTAGGGGGTGTGAATGAGCAGTTCTTC.

The sample holds a few counts of this clone. V gene TRBV29-1 combines with J gene TRBJ2-4, with TRBD1 as a possible D gene (6 bases). V was cut by 7 bases and J by 0 bases, with 10 bases left in between. CDR3 length equals 13 residues. CDR1 SQVTM and CDR2 ANQGSEA come from the germline V gene. The CDR3 DNA is TGCAGCGCGACAGGTCTAGCCAAAAACATTCAGTACTTC. Protein sequence: CSATGLAKNIQYF. The whole variable domain, remainder taken from reference TRBV29-1 and TRBJ2-4, is SAVISQKPSRDICQRGTSLTIQCQVDSQVTMMFWYRQQPGQSLTLIATANQGSEATYESGFVIDKFPISRPNLTFSTLTVSNMSPEDSSIYLCSATGLAKNIQYFGAGTRLSVL.

J is TRBJ2-1 and V is TRBV30, with TRBD2 identical over 8 bases. After removal of 4 bases from V and 4 bases from J, the junction contained 15 bases not matched to a gene. Germline loops: CDR1 GTSNPN, CDR2 SVGIG (reference sequence). The CDR3 extends over 17 amino acids. The CDR3 nucleotides are TGTGCCTGGATTGGGGGGAGCGGGGGCAGAACTTACAATGAGCAGTTCTTC. Its protein is CAWIGGSGGRTYNEQFF.

This clone was seen a single time. The genes are TRBV6-5 and TRBJ2-5; tentative D call: TRBD1 (5 bases). The CDR3 contains 12 residues. Looked up from germline, CDR1 is MNHEY and CDR2 is SVGAGI. Trimming took off 7 bases at V and 6 bases at J, with 12 bases between the two ends. CDR3 nucleotides: TGTGCCAGCACCGCAGGGATAAAGACCCAGTACTTC. Translating gives CASTAGIKTQYF.

This clone was observed a few times. The rearrangement uses TRBV11-3 and TRBJ2-7, with D possibly TRBD2 on 6 matching bases. The length of the CDR3 is 15 residues. With 5 bases removed from V and 3 bases from J, the gap between germline ends came to 17 bases. CDR1 and CDR2 from the germline V gene are SGHNT and YENEEA. In nucleotides, the CDR3 is TGTGCCAGCAGCGCGGGACCGACTCCGTTCTACGAGCAGTACTTC. Amino acids: CASSAGPTPFYEQYF.

The chain uses TRBV19 and TRBJ2-6; D assignment may be TRBD1 or TRBD2 (5 bases each). CDR3 length: 15 residues. Germline CDR1 LNHDA, CDR2 SQIVND (reference sequence). The V gene lost 5 bases and the J gene lost 0 bases, with 8 bases spanning the gap. The CDR3 DNA reads TGTGCCAGTAGTGAGGGGAGCTCTGGGGCCAACGTCCTGACTTTC. It translates to CASSEGSSGANVLTF.

This chain uses TRBV6-5 with TRBJ2-7, with a possible D match to TRBD2 (6 bases). This CDR3 spans 11 amino acids. Germline V gene data show CDR1 as MNHEY and CDR2 as SVGAGI. V was trimmed by 5 bases and J by 4 bases, leaving 6 bases between them. The chain's CDR3 is CASSRGYEQYF. In DNA, the CDR3 is TGTGCCAGCAGTCGGGGGTACGAGCAGTACTTC.

This clone came up a few times. The V gene is TRBV6-6, the J gene TRBJ1-2; TRBD1 matches at 7 bases. This CDR3 has 12 amino acids. Germline lookup yields CDR1 MNHNY and CDR2 SVGAGI (reference sequence). V trimming: 8 bases; J trimming: 8 bases; junction bases outside the gene matches: 8. CDR3 DNA: TGTGCCAGCGTACAGGGGTTCGAAGGCTACACCTTC. Amino acid sequence: CASVQGFEGYTF.

The genes are TRBV28 and TRBJ1-5, with D uncertain. The germline V gene encodes CDR1 MDHEN and CDR2 SYDVKM. The CDR3 spans 15 residues. V lost 1 base, J lost 6 bases, and 13 bases lay in between. The CDR3, as DNA: TGTGCCAGCAGTTTATTGATCCCGCGAAGTCAGCCCCAGCATTTT. Translated, it gives CASSLLIPRSQPQHF.

Only a few counts were recorded for this clone. The chain recombines TRBV29-1 with TRBJ2-4; the D gene could be TRBD1 or TRBD2 (5 bases each). The CDR3 has 11 residues. V lost 7 bases to trimming and J lost 8 bases, with 12 bases between them. Germline V gene data show CDR1 as SQVTM and CDR2 as ANQGSEA. CDR3 bases: TGCAGCGGGGGCCGAGGGGACATTCAGTACTTC. Its protein is CSGGRGDIQYF.

The V and J genes are TRBV20-1 and TRBJ1-5; 9 bases match TRBD1. Looked up from germline, CDR1 is DFQATT and CDR2 is SNEGSKA (reference sequence). The CDR3 contains 15 residues. Trimming took 3 bases from V and 5 from J; bases not matched to a gene: 8. CDR3 protein: CSASQLDRGYQPQHF. CDR3 in DNA: TGCAGTGCTAGTCAGTTGGACAGGGGCTATCAGCCCCAGCATTTT.

The rearrangement joins TRBV6-1 to TRBJ1-3; 7 bases match TRBD1. The CDR3 is made up of 14 amino acids. The V gene end was trimmed by 5 bases and the J gene end by 2 bases; junction bases not matched to a gene: 3. The germline CDR1 and CDR2 sequences are MNHNS and SASEGT. The CDR3 coding sequence is TGTGCCAGCAGTTCTGGACAGGCTGGAAACACCATATATTTT. This gives the protein CASSSGQAGNTIYF.

The chain joins TRBV27 to TRBJ2-7; 10 bases fit TRBD2. Germline V gene sequence: CDR1 MNHEY, CDR2 SMNVEV (reference sequence). V dropped 5 bases and J dropped 0; count of bases not matched to a gene: 7. The CDR3 spans 16 residues. CDR3 sequence reads: CASSPRTSGLSYEQYF. DNA for the CDR3: TGTGCCAGCAGTCCAAGGACTAGCGGCCTCTCCTACGAGCAGTACTTC.

The chain joins TRBV5-1 to TRBJ2-3; 8 positions agree with TRBD2. There are 15 residues in the CDR3. The V and J ends lost 1 base and 4 bases, in that order; junction bases with no gene match: 5. From germline, CDR1 is SGHRS and CDR2 YFSETQ. The CDR3 spells CASSLQREWSDTQYF. The CDR3 DNA reads TGCGCCAGCAGCTTGCAGCGGGAGTGGTCAGATACGCAGTATTTT.

The genes are TRBV6-4 and TRBJ2-3, with D perhaps TRBD2 (6 bases). In germline, CDR1 is MRHNA, CDR2 SNTAGT. V was pared by 4 bases and J by 3 bases, with 17 bases between. The CDR3 runs 16 residues. CDR3 loop: CASSGVSGEGTDTQYF. CDR3 nucleotides: TGTGCCAGCAGTGGTGTTTCGGGAGAGGGGACAGATACGCAGTATTTT.

This clone was observed a handful of times. This rearrangement joins TRBV6-4 to TRBJ2-1; 14 bases agree with TRBD2. The germline V gene has CDR1 MRHNA and CDR2 SNTAGT. There are 16 residues in the CDR3. The J segment lost 10 bases and the V segment lost 6 bases, leaving 11 bases of the junction unmatched. The CDR3 nucleotides read TGTGCCAGCAGCAAAAGCGGGACTAGCGGGAGCCAGGAGCAGTTCTTC. Translated: CASSKSGTSGSQEQFF.

This chain uses TRBV6-4 with TRBJ2-3; D is ambiguous. V lost 5 bases and J 0 bases, leaving 12 bases between the germline ends. The CDR3 consists of 15 residues. Looked up from germline, CDR1 is MRHNA and CDR2 is SNTAGT. The CDR3: CASSQDLASTDTQYF. The CDR3 bases are TGTGCCAGCAGTCAGGACCTGGCTAGCACAGATACGCAGTATTTT.

The V gene is TRBV6-5, the J gene TRBJ1-2, with 7 bases lining up with TRBD1. The CDR3 loop spans 14 amino acids. V dropped 6 bases and J dropped 2; count of bases not matched to a gene: 6. Per the germline V gene, CDR1 is MNHEY and CDR2 is SVGAGI. In nucleotides, the CDR3 is TGTGCCAGCAGACGTACACAGGGGAACTATGGCTACACCTTC. Protein product: CASRRTQGNYGYTF.

This clone was picked up one time. V and J are TRBV5-4 and TRBJ2-5; 9 nucleotides line up with TRBD1. V shed 4 bases and J 5 bases; nucleotides not matched to a gene: 6. Germline lookup yields CDR1 SGHNT and CDR2 YYREEE (reference sequence). The length of the CDR3 is 14 residues. CDR3 amino acids: CASSQQGAGETQYF. DNA of the CDR3: TGTGCCAGCAGCCAACAGGGGGCTGGGGAGACCCAGTACTTC.

The J gene is TRBJ2-3, the V gene TRBV19; D could derive from TRBD1 or TRBD2 (5 bases each). The ends were cut back, 6 bases at V and 0 bases at J, with 16 bases in the middle. Germline-derived CDR1 and CDR2 are LNHDA and SQIVND (reference sequence). The CDR3 loop spans 16 amino acids. The CDR3 region has the DNA TGTGCCAGTAGGTCCCAAATGAGGGGCAGCACAGATACGCAGTATTTT. This sequence encodes CASRSQMRGSTDTQYF. The full variable domain, rest sourced from reference TRBV19 and TRBJ2-3, is DGGITQSPKYLFRKEGQNVTLSCEQNLNHDAMYWYRQDPGQGLRLIYYSQIVNDFQKGDIAEGYSVSREKKESFPLTVTSAQKNPTAFYLCASRSQMRGSTDTQYFGPGTRLTVL.

In its sample, this clone was seen a few times. The chain combines TRBV12-5 with TRBJ2-2; 9 nucleotides agree with TRBD1. CDR1 and CDR2 from the germline V gene are LGHNT and FRNRAP. This CDR3 is built from 15 residues. V shed 7 bases and J 3 bases; nucleotides not matched to a gene: 6. For the CDR3, the DNA is TGTGCTAGTGCCCCTGGACAGGGGTACACCGGGGAGCTGTTTTTT. Its translation is CASAPGQGYTGELFF.

The chain has TRBV30 and TRBJ2-3; D ambiguous. V was shortened by 3 bases and J by 6 bases, with 10 bases between the two germline ends. Germline V gene data show CDR1 as GTSNPN and CDR2 as SVGIG (reference sequence). The CDR3 runs 12 residues. Written as DNA, the CDR3 is TGTGCCTGGAGCCCCGGAAGCGATACGCAGTATTTT. It specifies CAWSPGSDTQYF.

V is TRBV5-1 and J is TRBJ1-6, with 9 nucleotides matching TRBD1. This CDR3 has 16 amino acids. Germline V gives CDR1 SGHRS, CDR2 YFSETQ. V shed 1 base, J shed 7 bases, and the junction held 6 bases outside the gene matches. The chain's CDR3 is CASSLTSGTGNSPLHF. The CDR3 coding sequence is TGCGCCAGCAGCTTGACATCCGGGACAGGGAATTCACCCCTCCACTTT.

The rearrangement uses TRBV7-6 and TRBJ2-5, with 9 bases identical to TRBD1. The end of the DNA fits TRBJ2-7 better, so the J call may be wrong. The CDR3 has 15 amino acids. Germline CDR1 SGHVS, CDR2 FNYEAQ. The CDR3 DNA follows: TGTGCCAGCAGCTTAGGTGGACAGGGGAAAAACGAGCAGTACTTC. Translated, it gives CASSLGGQGKNEQYF.